The clone carrying this T cell receptor (beta chain) was counted a few times. The antigen is unknown. The sample originates from a study of identical twins. Study-wide points: Twins shared out-of-frame alpha sequences with excess low generation probability.

Trimming removed 4 bases from V and 1 base from J, with 14 bases in between. Germline CDR1 reads SGDLS; CDR2 reads YYNGEE. The CDR3 is 15 residues long. Healthy Caucasians made up all donors. MiXCR was run by TCRdb on the 5' RACE reads, yielding one entry per CDR3 protein. The sample consists of roughly 720,000 distinct CDR3 sequences, approximately 18% of them appearing once. These data were also reused for a study on T cells expressing NK-cell markers. That paper states: Similarly, these clonotypes led the CD3+CD56-NKG2C+ fraction as well in a few donors.

The V and J genes are TRBV9 and TRBJ1-1; D is undetermined. The sequence was obtained from a woman aged 18 to 35 in good health. Sequenced: PBMCs. Here the CDR3 reads CASSPTPRGNTEAFF. The DNA for the CDR3 is TGTGCCAGCAGCCCGACACCCCGAGGGAACACTGAAGCTTTCTTT.